This T cell receptor (beta chain) stems from a study of cytomegalovirus exposure and HLA in healthy donors. Worth noting for this clone: The antigen is undetermined.

Use of 60 Vbeta and 13 Jbeta primers characterized the PCR. The table came from immunoSEQ multiplex PCR; TCRdb's copy has only in-frame clones and leaves some out. In total, the table holds roughly 62,000 clones. The CDR3 consists of 14 residues. V lost 6 bases to trimming and J lost 0 bases, with 12 bases between them. Germline V CDR1 and CDR2: SQVTM, ANQGSEA. Study results and caveats: In a later analysis, productive TCRs from donors in an Asian-associated ancestry cluster reportedly carried fewer N-insertions than the cohort mean. In a later analysis, at a false discovery rate of 0.05, about 16,000 TCR beta sequences matched HLA alleles. The likely explanation for a cluster of highly shared sequence variants was sequencing artifact.

This chain uses TRBV29-1 with TRBJ2-1, with D possibly being TRBD2 (6 bases). Sequencing was performed on PBMCs. This TCR derives from a male donor in good health and CMV-seronegative. Here the CDR3 DNA reads TGCAGCGTCCGGGACTCGAGCTCCTACAATGAGCAGTTCTTC. It translates to CSVRDSSSYNEQFF.